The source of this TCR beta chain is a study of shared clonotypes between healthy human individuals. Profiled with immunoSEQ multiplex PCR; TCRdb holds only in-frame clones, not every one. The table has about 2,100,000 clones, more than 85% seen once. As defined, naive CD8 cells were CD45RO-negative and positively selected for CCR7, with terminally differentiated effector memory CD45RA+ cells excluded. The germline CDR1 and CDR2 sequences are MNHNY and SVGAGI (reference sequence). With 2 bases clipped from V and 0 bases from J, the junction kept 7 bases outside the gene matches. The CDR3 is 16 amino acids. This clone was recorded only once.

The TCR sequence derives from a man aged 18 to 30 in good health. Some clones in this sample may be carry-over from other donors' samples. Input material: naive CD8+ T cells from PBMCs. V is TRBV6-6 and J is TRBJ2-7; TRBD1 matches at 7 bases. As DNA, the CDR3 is TGTGCCAGCAGTTACCCTCAGGGGGAAAGCTCCTACGAGCAGTACTTC. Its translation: CASSYPQGESSYEQYF.